These 16 T cell receptor beta chains share one sample of origin, sequenced in a study of T cells after yellow fever vaccination. TCRdb re-called the 5' RACE reads through MiXCR, storing one row per CDR3 protein. Of just under 600,000 distinct CDR3 sequences listed, approximately 15% are singletons. Sequenced material: PBMCs, taken on the day of the yellow fever booster vaccination. These receptors originate from a man in his thirties or forties who received the YFV17D yellow fever vaccine.

This sequence joins TRBV9 and TRBJ2-7; 7 bases map to TRBD2. V was pared by 1 base and J by 9 bases, with 16 bases of the junction left unmatched. The CDR3 is 16 amino acids. Germline V gene data show CDR1 as SGDLS and CDR2 as YYNGEE. In DNA form, the CDR3 reads TGTGCCAGCAGCGTAACCCCAACTAGCGTGAGGGCGGTGCAGTACTTC. Translation: CASSVTPTSVRAVQYF.

The V call is TRBV20-1, the J call TRBJ2-1; 8 bases line up with TRBD2. The CDR3 totals 14 residues. Losses at the gene ends were 6 bases for V and 8 bases for J; bases not matched to a gene: 12. Germline V gene data show CDR1 as DFQATT and CDR2 as SNEGSKA (reference sequence). The CDR3 here is CSAQGYGRGDEQFF. The CDR3 DNA reads as TGCAGTGCCCAGGGTTACGGGCGGGGGGATGAGCAGTTCTTC.

This clonotype was recorded a few times. The chain employs TRBV7-7 and TRBJ2-1; no clear D gene. CDR3 length: 13 amino acids. Trimming cost V 3 bases and J 4 bases, with 7 bases left between them. In germline, CDR1 is SSHAT, CDR2 FNYEAQ (reference sequence). CDR3 bases: TGTGCCAGCAGCTTTTCGTGGTACAATGAGCAGTTCTTC. It specifies CASSFSWYNEQFF.

The genes are TRBV24-1 and TRBJ2-1, with 9 bases aligning to TRBD1. This CDR3 spans 14 amino acids. In germline, CDR1 is KGHDR, CDR2 SFDVKD. Losses at the gene ends were 6 bases for V and 4 bases for J; bases not matched to a gene: 3. In DNA form, the CDR3 reads TGTGCCACCAGTCCTGGGACAGGGTACAATGAGCAGTTCTTC. Its translation is CATSPGTGYNEQFF.

V and J are TRBV28 and TRBJ1-1, with D maybe TRBD1 (6 bases). V lost 6 bases and J lost 5, with 16 bases in between. The germline CDR1 and CDR2 sequences are MDHEN and SYDVKM. The CDR3 is 14 residues long. CDR3 protein: CASSETGRSTEAFF. Here the CDR3 DNA reads TGTGCCAGCAGCGAAACAGGGCGATCAACTGAAGCTTTCTTT.

The sample holds a few counts of this clonotype. V and J are TRBV6-5 and TRBJ1-2; D gene ambiguous. There are 14 residues in the CDR3. Trimming removed 0 bases from V and 2 bases from J, with 7 bases in between. Per germline, CDR1 MNHEY and CDR2 SVGAGI. The CDR3 here is CASSYSYSNYGYTF. CDR3 nucleotides: TGTGCCAGCAGTTACTCCTACAGCAACTATGGCTACACCTTC.

This chain connects TRBV6-5 to TRBJ2-5, with D tentatively TRBD2 (6 bases). The CDR3 is 16 residues long. Germline assignment: CDR1 MNHEY and CDR2 SVGAGI. V was pared by 0 bases and J by 2 bases, with 13 bases between. CDR3 sequence: CASSYSGTLVQETQYF. The DNA for the CDR3 is TGTGCCAGCAGTTACTCGGGGACTCTAGTGCAAGAGACCCAGTACTTC.

This clonotype was observed a few times. The chain employs TRBV7-2 and TRBJ2-7, with 7 bases aligning to TRBD2. The V and J ends lost 1 base and 6 bases, in that order; junction bases with no gene match: 3. The CDR3 length is 13 residues. The germline gives CDR1 SGHTA, CDR2 FQGNSA. DNA for the CDR3: TGTGCCAGCAGCTTAGGCAGCGGGACCGAGCAGTACTTC. This translates into CASSLGSGTEQYF.

There are a few counts of this clonotype. The V gene is TRBV6-5, the J gene TRBJ2-1, with a possible D match to TRBD2 (6 bases). Trimming removed 3 bases at V and 7 bases at J, with 13 bases between. This CDR3 is 14 amino acids long. The germline CDR1 and CDR2 sequences are MNHEY and SVGAGI. The DNA for the CDR3 is TGTGCCAGCAGTTATCTTCGGGAGAGAAATGAGCAGTTCTTC. Its protein is CASSYLRERNEQFF.

This clonotype was counted between two and nine times. This sequence joins TRBV24-1 and TRBJ2-3; D is undetermined. The CDR3 is 14 amino acids. Germline CDR1 is KGHDR and CDR2 is SFDVKD. The V end was cut by 4 bases, the J end by 0 bases, with 7 bases between. The CDR3 sequence: CATSEGSSTDTQYF. DNA for the CDR3: TGTGCCACCAGTGAAGGGTCTAGCACAGATACGCAGTATTTT.

This clonotype was seen a few times. The chain has TRBV4-1 and TRBJ2-5, with TRBD2 identical over 9 bases. The J segment lost 5 bases and the V segment lost 1 base, leaving 11 bases of the junction unmatched. This CDR3 has 17 amino acids. From germline, CDR1 is MGHRA and CDR2 YSYEKL. The CDR3 coding sequence is TGCGCCAGCAGCCAAGGGGCAGGCGGGAGGGCCGCCGAGACCCAGTACTTC. Translation gives CASSQGAGGRAAETQYF.

The sample holds many counts of this clonotype. The rearrangement links TRBV18 to TRBJ2-7, with D perhaps matching TRBD1 (5 bases). Germline values: CDR1 KGHSH, CDR2 LQKENI. This CDR3 region has 14 residues. With 3 bases removed from V and 0 bases from J, the gap between germline ends came to 9 bases. The CDR3 bases are TGTGCCAGCTCACCGGGGCTCGTCTCCTACGAGCAGTACTTC. This gives the protein CASSPGLVSYEQYF.

DNA of the CDR3: TGTGCCAGCACCCTCCAGGGGGGAGAGACCCAGTACTTC. Translated, it gives CASTLQGGETQYF. The gene calls are TRBV6-2 or TRBV6-3 and TRBJ2-5, with D perhaps TRBD1 (7 bases). The germline gives CDR1 MNHEY, CDR2 SVGEGT. The CDR3 sequence is 13 residues long. V was trimmed by 7 bases and J by 4 bases, leaving 13 bases between them.

This rearrangement joins TRBV6-5 to TRBJ1-6; D unclear. Trimming took off 6 bases at V and 7 bases at J, with 16 bases between the two ends. CDR1 and CDR2 from the germline V gene are MNHEY and SVGAGI. The CDR3 length is 15 residues. This CDR3 reads CASSPPPFGNSPLHF. The DNA for the CDR3 is TGTGCCAGCAGCCCCCCCCCGTTTGGGAATTCACCCCTCCACTTT.

The chain couples TRBV30 to TRBJ2-3; perhaps TRBD1 as D (5 bases). CDR3 size: 12 residues. Between the trimmed V and J ends, which lost 8 bases and 11 bases, there was a span of 20 bases. Germline lookup yields CDR1 GTSNPN and CDR2 SVGIG (reference sequence). The CDR3 DNA reads as TGTGCCAGAGAGACAGTGACGGTGGGGCAGTATTTT. Translated, it gives CARETVTVGQYF.

This rearrangement joins TRBV29-1 to TRBJ2-5; the D is unclear. CDR1 is SQVTM and CDR2 is ANQGSEA in the germline V gene. V lost 7 bases and J lost 3, with 15 bases in between. The CDR3 extends over 13 amino acids. The CDR3 is CSADSRWEETQYF. The CDR3, as DNA: TGCAGCGCCGACTCCCGGTGGGAAGAGACCCAGTACTTC.